Below are 8 T cell receptor beta chains sequenced from a single sample in a study of identical twins listed by TCRdb under 2016. The method behind the library was 5' RACE. The instrument was an Illumina HiSeq 2000. TCRdb handled the public reads itself, with Q25 trimming in fastp and clone calling in MiXCR, and kept productive beta chains. Records with the same CDR3 protein are collapsed into one entry carrying the most frequent genes and DNA. This sample is represented by more than 600,000 distinct CDR3 sequences; around a sixth of them were singletons. The top ten constitute about an eighth of the sample. These same records also appear under a second study, on T cells expressing NK-cell markers.

Sequencing used PBMCs. Receptors originate from a woman younger than 30 in good health.

This clonotype was counted ten times or more. The rearrangement links TRBV7-9 to TRBJ2-7; 11 bases map to TRBD2. Trimming at V came to 6 bases and at J to 5 bases, leaving 3 bases not matched to a gene. This CDR3 spans 13 amino acids. Germline CDR1 is SEHNR and CDR2 is FQNEAQ (reference sequence). CDR3 in amino acids: CASSLAGGHEQYF. The CDR3 coding sequence is TGTGCCAGCAGTCTAGCGGGAGGCCACGAGCAGTACTTC.

V is TRBV4-3 and J is TRBJ2-7; 7 bases are shared with TRBD2. Germline V gene lookup returns CDR1 LGHNA and CDR2 YSLEER. V dropped 0 bases and J dropped 1; count of bases not matched to a gene: 6. This CDR3 has 16 amino acids. CDR3 DNA: TGCGCCAGCAGCCAAGATTCCGCTAGCGGATCCTACGAGCAGTACTTC. As protein: CASSQDSASGSYEQYF.

In this sample, this clonotype turned up a few times. V gene TRBV20-1 combines with J gene TRBJ2-7; a weak D match, TRBD2 (6 bases). The germline V gene encodes CDR1 DFQATT and CDR2 SNEGSKA (reference sequence). This CDR3 comprises 11 residues. The CDR3 DNA is TGCAGCGGGAGACTTAACTACGAGCAGTACTTC. Protein sequence: CSGRLNYEQYF.

The DNA for the CDR3 is TGCAGTGCCTTAGTGGTGGGCACAGATACGCAGTATTTT. Protein product: CSALVVGTDTQYF. The J gene is TRBJ2-3, the V gene TRBV20-1; D call uncertain. Germline CDR1 and CDR2: DFQATT and SNEGSKA (reference sequence). This CDR3 is built from 13 residues. Deletions cut 6 bases from V and 1 base from J, with 11 bases between.

The gene calls are TRBV2 and TRBJ2-7; D not resolved. This CDR3 spans 14 amino acids. V lost 4 bases and J 4 bases, leaving 14 bases between the germline ends. Germline-derived CDR1 and CDR2 are SNHLY and FYNNEI. The CDR3 here is CASSGGAVGYEQYF. The CDR3 region has the DNA TGTGCCAGCAGTGGAGGCGCCGTCGGGTACGAGCAGTACTTC.

A few counts support this clonotype. CDR3 protein: CASSLAGLVGDEQFF. CDR3 coding DNA: TGTGCCAGCAGCTTGGCAGGACTAGTAGGGGATGAGCAGTTCTTC. The chain links TRBV5-6 to TRBJ2-1; 7 positions match TRBD2. The CDR3 contains 15 residues. CDR1 is SGHDT, CDR2 YYEEEE, per germline. With 0 bases clipped from V and 8 bases from J, the junction kept 8 bases outside the gene matches.

V usage is TRBV5-1 and J usage is TRBJ2-7, with 7 nucleotides matching TRBD2. The germline V gene encodes CDR1 SGHRS and CDR2 YFSETQ. Trimming took 0 bases from V and 5 from J; bases not matched to a gene: 5. The CDR3 is made up of 14 amino acids. The CDR3 is CASSLGASGHEQYF. Written as DNA, the CDR3 is TGCGCCAGCAGCTTGGGGGCTAGCGGACACGAGCAGTACTTC.

This chain connects TRBV20-1 to TRBJ2-3, with 15 bases identical to TRBD2. The V gene end was trimmed by 1 base and the J gene end by 4 bases; junction bases not matched to a gene: 3. Germline V gene data show CDR1 as DFQATT and CDR2 as SNEGSKA (reference sequence). The CDR3 is made up of 16 amino acids. CDR3 sequence reads: CSARGTSGRVADTQYF. Here the CDR3 DNA reads TGCAGTGCTAGAGGGACTAGCGGGAGGGTAGCAGATACGCAGTATTTT.